This TCR beta chain was observed in a study of T cell changes during pregnancy in multiple sclerosis. In this sample, this clone turned up once. Germline loops: CDR1 SGHTA, CDR2 FQGNSA. The CDR3 is 14 residues long. V shed 2 bases, J shed 3 bases, and the junction held 2 bases outside the gene matches. Using immunoSEQ multiplex PCR, the repertoire was profiled, and TCRdb retains in-frame clones only, with some absent. This table holds 35,000 to 45,000 clones, 91% found once. This clonotype originated in a female donor in good health, enrolled as a control in a pregnancy study. The sequenced sample was CD4+ T cells from peripheral blood mononuclear cells, obtained after pregnancy. The J gene is TRBJ2-7, the V gene TRBV7-2; 9 bases are a match to TRBD1. The CDR3 DNA reads as TGTGCCAGCAGCTTAATGGGACAGGGCTACGAGCAGTACTTC. Translating it yields CASSLMGQGYEQYF.